A single sample gave rise to the 9 T cell receptor beta chains below, sequenced in a study of identical twins. MiXCR, run by TCRdb on the 5' RACE reads, gives a single entry per CDR3 protein. This sample carries hundreds of thousands of distinct CDR3 sequences, 10% to 15% of them seen once, and the ten largest clones take just over 7%. These data also featured in a second study, about yellow fever vaccine responses in identical twins.

The sample consisted of CD8+ T cells sorted from blood. The receptor set was obtained from a woman aged 18-30 years in good health.

In this sample, this clonotype turned up many times. This chain links TRBV12-3 or TRBV12-4 with TRBJ2-1, with TRBD2 matching 7 bases. Unmatched junction bases numbered 4, after V lost 5 bases and J lost 6 bases. The CDR3 extends over 13 amino acids. CDR3 in DNA: TGTGCCAGCAGTCAGGGACTACTCAATGAGCAGTTCTTC. This encodes CASSQGLLNEQFF.

V and J are TRBV29-1 and TRBJ2-1; D might be TRBD2 (6 bases). Germline lookup yields CDR1 SQVTM and CDR2 ANQGSEA. With 5 bases removed from V and 0 bases from J, the gap between germline ends came to 11 bases. This CDR3 contains 14 residues. CDR3 residues: CSVPPGSSYNEQFF. In DNA form, the CDR3 reads TGCAGCGTTCCCCCCGGGAGCTCCTACAATGAGCAGTTCTTC.

This clonotype turned up a few times. This chain links TRBV20-1 with TRBJ2-2; the match to TRBD2 covers 7 bases. Unmatched junction bases numbered 11, after V lost 0 bases and J lost 4 bases. Germline lookup yields CDR1 DFQATT and CDR2 SNEGSKA (reference sequence). There are 17 residues in the CDR3. CDR3 coding DNA: TGCAGTGCTAGAGAGGCTGTGGGAGGGCCGTTCACCGGGGAGCTGTTTTTT. Its protein product is CSAREAVGGPFTGELFF.

The V gene is TRBV4-1, the J gene TRBJ2-1; 9 bases fit TRBD2. With 4 bases clipped from V and 10 bases from J, the junction kept 11 bases outside the gene matches. The CDR3 extends over 15 amino acids. Germline-derived CDR1 and CDR2 are MGHRA and YSYEKL. The CDR3 spells CASSPLAGSPGEQFF. CDR3 DNA sequence: TGCGCCAGCAGCCCTCTAGCGGGATCCCCTGGAGAGCAGTTCTTC.

This clonotype was seen repeatedly, ten times or more. The genes are TRBV10-3 and TRBJ2-3; D is possibly TRBD1 (5 bases). Between the trimmed V and J ends, which lost 0 bases and 4 bases, there was a span of 11 bases. This CDR3 spans 15 amino acids. Germline values: CDR1 ENHRY, CDR2 SYGVKD. Written as DNA, the CDR3 is TGTGCCATCAGTGAGTCGACAGCCTCCGCAGATACGCAGTATTTT. Encoded protein: CAISESTASADTQYF.

There are a few counts of this clonotype. This rearrangement joins TRBV28 to TRBJ2-7; a weak D match, TRBD1 (6 bases). Trimming removed 3 bases at V and 5 bases at J, with 14 bases between. The germline V gene encodes CDR1 MDHEN and CDR2 SYDVKM. CDR3 length: 14 residues. CDR3 amino acids: CASSFSRGSHEQYV. For the CDR3, the DNA is TGTGCCAGCAGTTTTTCCAGGGGTTCCCACGAGCAGTACGTC.

This clonotype was found a few times. The chain joins TRBV23-1 to TRBJ2-1; the match to TRBD1 covers 7 bases. TRBV23-1 is reported as an ORF; its role is uncertain. V lost 9 bases, J lost 4 bases, and 6 bases stayed unmatched. The CDR3 extends over 13 amino acids. Here the CDR3 DNA reads TGCGCCAGAACGGGACAGTTATACAATGAGCAGTTCTTC. Residues: CARTGQLYNEQFF.

This chain joins TRBV14 and TRBJ2-6, with a weak D call TRBD2 (6 bases). Germline lookup yields CDR1 SGHDN and CDR2 FVKESK. V was pared by 6 bases and J by 3 bases, with 12 bases between. This CDR3 region has 15 residues. CDR3 residues: CASSPRGGGANVLTF. DNA of the CDR3: TGTGCCAGCAGTCCCCGGGGAGGTGGGGCCAACGTCCTGACTTTC.

Only a few counts were recorded for this clonotype. The J gene is TRBJ1-1, the V gene TRBV5-6; 8 bases line up with TRBD1. After removal of 5 bases from V and 2 bases from J, the junction contained 5 bases not matched to a gene. Germline V gives CDR1 SGHDT, CDR2 YYEEEE. This CDR3 is built from 14 residues. The CDR3 loop is CASRPQGANTEAFF. CDR3 DNA sequence: TGTGCCAGCAGACCCCAGGGGGCAAACACTGAAGCTTTCTTT.